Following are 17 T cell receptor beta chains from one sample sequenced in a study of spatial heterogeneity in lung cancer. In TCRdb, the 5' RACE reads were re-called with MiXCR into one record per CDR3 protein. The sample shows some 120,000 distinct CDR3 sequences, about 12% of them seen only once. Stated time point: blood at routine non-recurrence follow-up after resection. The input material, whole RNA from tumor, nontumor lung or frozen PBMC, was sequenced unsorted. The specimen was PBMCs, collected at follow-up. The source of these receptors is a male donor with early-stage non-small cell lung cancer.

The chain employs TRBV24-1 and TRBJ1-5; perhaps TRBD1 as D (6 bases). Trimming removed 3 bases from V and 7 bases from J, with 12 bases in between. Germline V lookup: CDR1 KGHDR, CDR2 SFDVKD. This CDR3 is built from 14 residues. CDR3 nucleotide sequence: TGTGCCACCAGTGATACGGGGGCGGGACAGCCCCAGCATTTT. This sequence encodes CATSDTGAGQPQHF.

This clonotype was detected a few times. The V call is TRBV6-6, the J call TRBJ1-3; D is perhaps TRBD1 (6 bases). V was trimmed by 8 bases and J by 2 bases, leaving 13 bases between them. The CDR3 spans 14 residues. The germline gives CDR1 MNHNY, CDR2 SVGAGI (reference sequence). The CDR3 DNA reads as TGTGCCAGCTCCAGAGGGGGAACTGGAAACACCATATATTTT. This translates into CASSRGGTGNTIYF.

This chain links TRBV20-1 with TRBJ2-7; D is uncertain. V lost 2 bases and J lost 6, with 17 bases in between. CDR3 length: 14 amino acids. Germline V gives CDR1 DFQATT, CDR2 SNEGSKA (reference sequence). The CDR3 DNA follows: TGCAGTGCTAGATGGCCCAGCCCACCGGCCGAGCAGTACTTC. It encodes CSARWPSPPAEQYF.

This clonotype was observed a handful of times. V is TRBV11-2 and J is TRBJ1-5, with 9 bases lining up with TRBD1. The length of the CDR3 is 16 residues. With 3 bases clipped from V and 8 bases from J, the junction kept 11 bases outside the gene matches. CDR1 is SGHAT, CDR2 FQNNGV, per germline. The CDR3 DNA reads TGTGCCAGCAGCTTGGGAGGGACAGGGATAAAGGAGCCCCAGCATTTT. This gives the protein CASSLGGTGIKEPQHF.

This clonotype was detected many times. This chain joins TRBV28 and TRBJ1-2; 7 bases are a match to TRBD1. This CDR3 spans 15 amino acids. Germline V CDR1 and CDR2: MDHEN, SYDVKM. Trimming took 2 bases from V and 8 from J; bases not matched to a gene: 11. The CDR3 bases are TGTGCCAGCAGTTTAGTCCGGGGGACAGAACAAGGCTACACCTTC. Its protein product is CASSLVRGTEQGYTF.

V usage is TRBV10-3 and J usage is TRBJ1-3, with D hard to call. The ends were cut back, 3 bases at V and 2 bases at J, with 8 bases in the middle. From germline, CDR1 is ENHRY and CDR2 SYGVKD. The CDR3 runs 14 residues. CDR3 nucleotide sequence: TGTGCCATCAGTGATGGGGTCACTGGAAACACCATATATTTT. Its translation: CAISDGVTGNTIYF.

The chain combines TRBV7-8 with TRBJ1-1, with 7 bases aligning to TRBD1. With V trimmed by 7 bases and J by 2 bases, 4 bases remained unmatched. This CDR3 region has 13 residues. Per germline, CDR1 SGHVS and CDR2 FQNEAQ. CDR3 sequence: CASIHRGNTEAFF. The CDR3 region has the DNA TGTGCCAGCATCCACAGGGGAAACACTGAAGCTTTCTTT.

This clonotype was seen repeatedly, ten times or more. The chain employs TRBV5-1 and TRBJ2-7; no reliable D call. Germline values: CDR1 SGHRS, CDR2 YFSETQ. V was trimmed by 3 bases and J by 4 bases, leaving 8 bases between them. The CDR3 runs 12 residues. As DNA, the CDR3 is TGCGCCAGCAGCTCCCTCGGATACGAGCAGTACTTC. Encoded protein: CASSSLGYEQYF. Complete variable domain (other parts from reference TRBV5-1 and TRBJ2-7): KAGVTQTPRYLIKTRGQQVTLSCSPISGHRSVSWYQQTPGQGLQFLFEYFSETQRNKGNFPGRFSGRQFSNSRSEMNVSTLELGDSALYLCASSSLGYEQYFGPGTRLTVT.

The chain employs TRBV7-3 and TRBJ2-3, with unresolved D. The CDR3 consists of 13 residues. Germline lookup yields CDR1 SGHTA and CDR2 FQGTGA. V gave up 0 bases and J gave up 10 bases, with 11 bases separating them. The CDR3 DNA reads TGTGCCAGCAGCTTAACGAAACAGCAAGCGCAGTATTTT. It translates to CASSLTKQQAQYF.

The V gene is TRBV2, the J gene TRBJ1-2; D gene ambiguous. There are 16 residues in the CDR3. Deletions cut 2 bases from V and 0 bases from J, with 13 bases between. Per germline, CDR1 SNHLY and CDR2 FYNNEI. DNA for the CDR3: TGTGCCAGCAGTGAACCAAGGTCAGGCGCTAACTATGGCTACACCTTC. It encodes CASSEPRSGANYGYTF.

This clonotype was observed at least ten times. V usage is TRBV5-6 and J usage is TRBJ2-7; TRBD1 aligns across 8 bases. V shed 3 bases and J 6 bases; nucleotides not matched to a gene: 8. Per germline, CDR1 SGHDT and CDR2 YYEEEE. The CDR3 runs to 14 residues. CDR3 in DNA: TGTGCCAGCAGCTGGCGGACAGGGCCTGGCGAGCAGTACTTC. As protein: CASSWRTGPGEQYF.

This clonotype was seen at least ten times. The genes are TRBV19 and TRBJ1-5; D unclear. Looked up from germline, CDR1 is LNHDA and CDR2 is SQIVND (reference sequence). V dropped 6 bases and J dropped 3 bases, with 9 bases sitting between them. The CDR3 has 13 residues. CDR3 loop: CASSDTVNQPQHF. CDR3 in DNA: TGTGCCAGTAGCGACACCGTCAATCAGCCCCAGCATTTT. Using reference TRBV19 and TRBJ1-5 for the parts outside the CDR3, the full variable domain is DGGITQSPKYLFRKEGQNVTLSCEQNLNHDAMYWYRQDPGQGLRLIYYSQIVNDFQKGDIAEGYSVSREKKESFPLTVTSAQKNPTAFYLCASSDTVNQPQHFGDGTRLSIL.

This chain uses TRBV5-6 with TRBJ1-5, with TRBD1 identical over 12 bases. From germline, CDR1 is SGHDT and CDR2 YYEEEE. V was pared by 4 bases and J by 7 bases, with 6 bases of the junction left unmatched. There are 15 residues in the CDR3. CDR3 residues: CASSVGQGARQPQHF. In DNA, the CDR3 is TGTGCCAGCAGCGTGGGACAGGGGGCACGGCAGCCCCAGCATTTT.

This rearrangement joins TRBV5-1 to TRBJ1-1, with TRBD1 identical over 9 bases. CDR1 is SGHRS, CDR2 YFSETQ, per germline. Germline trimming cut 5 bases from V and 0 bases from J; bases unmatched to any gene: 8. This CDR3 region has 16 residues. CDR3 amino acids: CASRDRGSPMNTEAFF. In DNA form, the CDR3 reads TGCGCCAGCAGGGACAGGGGTTCTCCGATGAACACTGAAGCTTTCTTT.

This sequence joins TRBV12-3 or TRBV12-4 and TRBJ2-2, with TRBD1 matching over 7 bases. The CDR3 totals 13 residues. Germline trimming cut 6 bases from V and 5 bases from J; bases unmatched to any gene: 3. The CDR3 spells CASRKTGTGELFF. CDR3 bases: TGTGCCAGCAGAAAGACAGGGACCGGGGAGCTGTTTTTT.

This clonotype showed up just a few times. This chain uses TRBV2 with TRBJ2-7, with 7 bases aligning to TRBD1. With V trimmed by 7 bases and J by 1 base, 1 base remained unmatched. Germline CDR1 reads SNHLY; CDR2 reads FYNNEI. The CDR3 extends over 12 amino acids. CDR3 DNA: TGTGCCAGCAACAGGGGATCCTACGAGCAGTACTTC. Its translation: CASNRGSYEQYF.

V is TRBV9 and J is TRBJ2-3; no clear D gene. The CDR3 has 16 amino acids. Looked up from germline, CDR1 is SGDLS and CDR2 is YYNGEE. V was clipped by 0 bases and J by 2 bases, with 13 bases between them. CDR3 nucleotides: TGTGCCAGCAGCGTAGAAGGACGGATAGTCACAGATACGCAGTATTTT. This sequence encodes CASSVEGRIVTDTQYF.